These 11 T cell receptor beta chains came from one sample sequenced in a study of CD8 T cells in ankylosing spondylitis. Overall study findings and caveats: A TCR beta motif made of about 8 highly homologous variants seemed typical of ankylosing spondylitis blood.

TCRdb re-called the 5' RACE reads with MiXCR, one entry per CDR3 protein. The table has around 540,000 distinct CDR3 sequences, roughly 13% seen once. These TCRs are of unknown antigen specificity. Sequencing input: blood, either unsorted or a sorted T cell fraction (not recorded which). These receptors were collected from a male donor with ankylosing spondylitis.

This rearrangement joins TRBV13 to TRBJ2-1; 13 positions match TRBD2. V trimming: 5 bases; J trimming: 0 bases; junction bases outside the gene matches: 19. CDR3 size: 22 residues. CDR1 and CDR2 from the germline V gene are PRHDT and FYEKMQ (reference sequence). The CDR3 spells CASSRKDKLTSGRPSSYNEQFF. CDR3 in DNA: TGTGCCAGCAGCCGCAAAGATAAACTGACTAGCGGGAGGCCCAGCTCCTACAATGAGCAGTTCTTC.

This clonotype occurred many times. The chain combines TRBV3-1 with TRBJ1-2; D is uncertain. The V end lost 0 bases, the J end lost 5 bases, and 10 bases lay between the germline ends. This CDR3 spans 14 amino acids. CDR1 and CDR2 from the germline V gene are LGHDT and YNNKEL (reference sequence). The DNA for the CDR3 is TGTGCCAGCAGCCAAGATAGGAGTTCTTATGGCTACACCTTC. This translates into CASSQDRSSYGYTF.

The J gene is TRBJ1-2, the V gene TRBV5-6; D is uncertain. Per germline, CDR1 SGHDT and CDR2 YYEEEE. V lost 4 bases and J 3 bases, leaving 7 bases between the germline ends. The CDR3 covers 12 residues. CDR3 coding DNA: TGTGCCAGCAGCATACAAGACTATGGCTACACCTTC. It encodes CASSIQDYGYTF.

This clonotype has a handful of counts. This chain links TRBV12-3 or TRBV12-4 with TRBJ2-2; the D gene is possibly TRBD2 (6 bases). The CDR3 length is 15 residues. V was clipped by 7 bases and J by 4 bases, with 16 bases between them. The CDR3 sequence: CASTPRRAFTGELFF. Written as DNA, the CDR3 is TGTGCCAGCACCCCCCGGAGGGCCTTCACCGGGGAGCTGTTTTTT.

This clonotype was observed a handful of times. The rearrangement links TRBV7-9 to TRBJ2-1, with D maybe TRBD2 (7 bases). Germline V gives CDR1 SEHNR, CDR2 FQNEAQ (reference sequence). The CDR3 runs to 17 residues. V was pared by 5 bases and J by 4 bases, with 21 bases between. Written as DNA, the CDR3 is TGTGCCAGCAGCCCCCCCCTGGGGGCGGGAGTTTACAATGAGCAGTTCTTC. Translated, it gives CASSPPLGAGVYNEQFF.

This clonotype was counted only a few times. The rearrangement links TRBV24-1 to TRBJ2-3, with D tentatively TRBD2 (6 bases). This CDR3 spans 15 amino acids. Deletions cut 4 bases from V and 2 bases from J, with 12 bases between. Germline values: CDR1 KGHDR, CDR2 SFDVKD. In DNA form, the CDR3 reads TGTGCCACCAGTGACCCTAGGCGGGACACAGATACGCAGTATTTT. Residues: CATSDPRRDTDTQYF.

V and J are TRBV9 and TRBJ2-5; TRBD2 matches at 7 bases. Germline values: CDR1 SGDLS, CDR2 YYNGEE. The CDR3 totals 15 residues. With V trimmed by 0 bases and J by 4 bases, 6 bases remained unmatched. In nucleotides, the CDR3 is TGTGCCAGCAGCGTAGGAACTAGCGCACGAGAGACCCAGTACTTC. This translates into CASSVGTSARETQYF.

The chain employs TRBV12-3 or TRBV12-4 and TRBJ2-1, with 10 bases lining up with TRBD2. The CDR3 has 16 amino acids. V shed 4 bases, J shed 7 bases, and the junction held 10 bases outside the gene matches. The CDR3 nucleotides read TGTGCCAGCAGTTCTAACGCCGTAGCGGGGGGAAATGAGCAGTTCTTC. Protein: CASSSNAVAGGNEQFF.

The chain is built from TRBV18 and TRBJ2-1, with 9 bases identical to TRBD2. With V trimmed by 3 bases and J by 8 bases, 2 bases remained unmatched. The CDR3 totals 13 residues. Germline V lookup: CDR1 KGHSH, CDR2 LQKENI. In DNA, the CDR3 is TGTGCCAGCTCACCCCGGACTAGCGATGAGCAGTTCTTC. It specifies CASSPRTSDEQFF.

This clonotype came up many times. The rearrangement uses TRBV5-1 and TRBJ2-1, with TRBD2 matching over 11 bases. V dropped 0 bases and J dropped 7; count of bases not matched to a gene: 3. This CDR3 is built from 15 residues. The germline CDR1 and CDR2 sequences are SGHRS and YFSETQ. In DNA form, the CDR3 reads TGCGCCAGCAGCTTGGCACTAGCGGGAGCAAATGAGCAGTTCTTC. This encodes CASSLALAGANEQFF.

The chain couples TRBV20-1 to TRBJ2-7, with no clear D. From germline, CDR1 is DFQATT and CDR2 SNEGSKA (reference sequence). CDR3 length equals 10 residues. The V and J ends lost 6 bases and 5 bases respectively, with 8 bases between them. In DNA form, the CDR3 reads TGCAGTGCCGTTCTCAACGAGCAGTACTTC. It codes for CSAVLNEQYF.